This T cell receptor beta chain was obtained from a study of memory CD4+ T cells and cytomegalovirus serostatus. Looking at the study overall: Of the healthy Belgian adults, several were CMV seropositive and 20 to 25 seronegative.

Single viable CD3+CD4+CD8-CD45RO+ cells were sorted as the memory CD4+ T cells. Study outcomes and limitations: The CMV-associated TCR signature appears largely within the CD4+ memory repertoire. CMV serostatus prediction reached median AUC 0.95, or 0.91 with US-trained model.

Worth noting for this clone: Its antigen is not known.

Some clones are missing from TCRdb's copy, which holds only in-frame ones; the method was immunoSEQ multiplex PCR. The sample consists of about 53,000 clones, around 80% of them appearing once. Trimming stripped 3 bases from V and 6 bases from J, with 18 bases between. The CDR3 sequence is 14 residues long. The germline V gene has CDR1 GTSNPN and CDR2 SVGIG (reference sequence). The sequenced material came from memory CD4+ T cells from blood. The genes are TRBV30 and TRBJ2-7; D may be TRBD2 (6 bases). The clonotype originates from an adult in good health and CMV-seronegative. CDR3 sequence (DNA): TGTGCCTGGAGGCCGAACGCAGGGAGGTCCGAGCAGTACTTC. Amino acids: CAWRPNAGRSEQYF.